This T cell receptor (beta chain) was sequenced during a study of molecular identifiers for immune sequencing clone quantification. At the level of the study: Replicate RNA came from about 20,000 or 100,000 naive CD8 cells and was split five ways, and four parts were sequenced. Study results and limitations: More than 97% of effector molecules, versus under 1% of naive-cell molecules, belonged to clones above 20 RNA copies.

Bulk TCR libraries were made with methods that had been previously described and with listed TCR primers. TCRdb passed the PCR reads through MiXCR, listing each CDR3 protein once. The sample holds about 640,000 distinct CDR3 sequences; 15% to 20% are singletons and the top ten take roughly 0.85%. This clonotype has ten or more counts. Its target is not known. The TCR comes from a human donor in good health. Some libraries in this study had Jurkat cell RNA spiked in. The sample consisted of naive CD8+ T cells from blood, with Jurkat cell RNA spiked in. Regarding subset: FACS-sorted CD8+CD4-CCR7+CD45RA+ naive T cells.

CDR3 loop: CSASVIDTQYF. The CDR3 DNA reads TGCAGTGCTAGTGTGATCGATACGCAGTATTTT. The rearrangement links TRBV20-1 to TRBJ2-3; D call uncertain. Germline values: CDR1 DFQATT, CDR2 SNEGSKA (reference sequence). This CDR3 spans 11 amino acids. V was cut by 3 bases and J by 6 bases, with 7 bases left in between.